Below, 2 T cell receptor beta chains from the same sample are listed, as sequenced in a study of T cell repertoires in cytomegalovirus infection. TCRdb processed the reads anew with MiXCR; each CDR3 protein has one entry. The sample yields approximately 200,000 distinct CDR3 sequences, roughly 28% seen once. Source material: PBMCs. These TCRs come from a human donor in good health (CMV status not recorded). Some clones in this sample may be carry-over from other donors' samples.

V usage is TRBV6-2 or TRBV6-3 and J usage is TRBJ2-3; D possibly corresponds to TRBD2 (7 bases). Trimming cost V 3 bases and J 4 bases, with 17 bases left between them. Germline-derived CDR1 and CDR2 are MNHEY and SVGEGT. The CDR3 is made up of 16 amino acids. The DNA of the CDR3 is TGTGCCAGCAGTTATCCCCGGGGGGCTAACTCAGATACGCAGTATTTT. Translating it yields CASSYPRGANSDTQYF.

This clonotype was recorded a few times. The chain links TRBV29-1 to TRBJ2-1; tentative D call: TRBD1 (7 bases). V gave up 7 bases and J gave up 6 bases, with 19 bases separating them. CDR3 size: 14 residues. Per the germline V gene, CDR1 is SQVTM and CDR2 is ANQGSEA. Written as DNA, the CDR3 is TGCAGCGGGGGGGTCCGGGACAGCCTCAATGAGCAGTTCTTC. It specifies CSGGVRDSLNEQFF.